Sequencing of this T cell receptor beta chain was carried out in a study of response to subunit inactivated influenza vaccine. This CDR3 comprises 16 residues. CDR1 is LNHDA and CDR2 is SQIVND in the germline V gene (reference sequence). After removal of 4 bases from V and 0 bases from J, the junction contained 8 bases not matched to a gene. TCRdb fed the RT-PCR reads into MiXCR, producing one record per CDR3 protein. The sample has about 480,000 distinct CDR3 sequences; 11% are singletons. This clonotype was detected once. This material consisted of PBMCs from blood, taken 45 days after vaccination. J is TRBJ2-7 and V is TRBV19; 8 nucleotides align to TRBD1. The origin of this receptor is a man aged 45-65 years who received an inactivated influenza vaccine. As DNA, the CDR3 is TGTGCCAGTAGTACCGCGTACAGGGGGGCCTCCTACGAGCAGTACTTC. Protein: CASSTAYRGASYEQYF.